This entry describes one TCR beta chain. Enrollees, about 18 to 89 years old, lived in approximately 25 US areas. Recovery among Cohort 3 donors was established by two negative PCRs, clearance, or symptom resolution. Clones were read by immunoSEQ multiplex PCR, and TCRdb kept only the in-frame ones, dropping some. The sample has about 350,000 clones; about 90% are singletons. The data derive from a study of blood T cell repertoires in COVID-19. Study-level information: PBMCs, B-cell-depleted T cells, or T cells were the source of the cDNA or gDNA that made up the material.

Trimming left V 1 base short and J 7 bases short, with 8 bases between. CDR1 and CDR2 (germline): SGHVS, FQNEAQ. The CDR3 consists of 14 residues. The rearrangement links TRBV7-8 to TRBJ1-6; D is unresolved. Sequenced: PBMCs or T cells enriched from blood (not recorded which). The sequence was collected from a woman aged 30 to 39 who had recovered from COVID-19. The CDR3 sequence: CASSLVAVNSPLHF. CDR3 bases: TGTGCCAGCAGCTTAGTGGCAGTGAATTCACCCCTCCACTTT.